Following are 31 T cell receptor beta chains from one sample sequenced in a study of cytomegalovirus exposure and HLA in healthy donors. PCR was performed using 60 Vbeta and 13 Jbeta primers. This table comes from immunoSEQ multiplex PCR, and its TCRdb copy is limited to in-frame clones, with some not included. The data hold approximately 200,000 clones, with approximately 70% observed a single time. Specimen: PBMCs. These receptors all stem from a woman aged 30 to 39 in good health and CMV-seropositive.

V usage is TRBV7-9 and J usage is TRBJ1-1; the D is unclear. V dropped 5 bases and J dropped 5 bases, with 18 bases sitting between them. CDR3 length: 15 residues. CDR1 and CDR2 (germline): SEHNR, FQNEAQ (reference sequence). The CDR3 sequence is CASSQSGGLETEAFF. Here the CDR3 DNA reads TGTGCCAGCAGCCAGTCTGGAGGGTTGGAAACTGAAGCTTTCTTT. The full variable domain, completed using reference TRBV7-9 and TRBJ1-1, is DTGVSQNPRHKITKRGQNVTFRCDPISEHNRLYWYRQTLGQGPEFLTYFQNEAQLEKSRLLSDRFSAERPKGSFSTLEIQRTEQGDSAMYLCASSQSGGLETEAFFGQGTRLTVV.

The V and J genes are TRBV7-6 and TRBJ1-5; a possible D gene is TRBD1 (5 bases). The CDR3 spans 15 residues. Trimming cost V 5 bases and J 0 bases, with 11 bases left between them. Germline V gives CDR1 SGHVS, CDR2 FNYEAQ. The CDR3 loop reads CASSTGRNSNQPQHF. The CDR3 region has the DNA TGTGCCAGCAGCACAGGCCGGAATAGCAATCAGCCCCAGCATTTT.

The rearrangement links TRBV21-1 to TRBJ1-1. TRBV21-1 counts as a pseudogene. The CDR3 extends over 11 amino acids. The CDR3 DNA is TGTGCCAGCACCATTACCGCTGAAGCTTTCTTC. This codes for CASTITAEAFF.

The gene calls are TRBV5-8 and TRBJ2-7; TRBD1 aligns across 7 bases. Trimming cost V 5 bases and J 3 bases; bases outside gene matches: 5. The CDR3 extends over 13 amino acids. Looked up from germline, CDR1 is SGHTS and CDR2 is YDEGEE. The CDR3 DNA follows: TGTGCCAGCAGTCCAGGACAGGTCTACGAGCAGTACTTC. This sequence encodes CASSPGQVYEQYF.

The rearrangement uses TRBV11-1 and TRBJ1-1; 8 bases are a match to TRBD1. V shed 4 bases, J shed 0 bases, and the junction held 10 bases outside the gene matches. The CDR3 sequence is 17 residues long. Germline CDR1 and CDR2: SGHAT and FQDESV (reference sequence). The CDR3 loop reads CASSSRPGQDLNTEAFF. The CDR3 DNA reads as TGTGCCAGCAGCTCCCGACCGGGACAGGATTTGAACACTGAAGCTTTCTTT.

This clone was detected only a few times. The chain employs TRBV6-5 and TRBJ1-5, with a weak D call TRBD1 (6 bases). Germline CDR1 MNHEY, CDR2 SVGAGI. V lost 6 bases, J lost 7 bases, and 13 bases lay in between. The CDR3 loop spans 13 amino acids. The CDR3 protein is CASSRQESQPQHF. The CDR3 DNA sequence: TGTGCCAGCAGCCGACAGGAGAGCCAGCCCCAGCATTTT.

The CDR3 DNA sequence: TGCGCCAGCAGCCAAGAGAGGAGCGGGGGTACCTACGAGCAGTTCTTC. It codes for CASSQERSGGTYEQFF. This chain joins TRBV4-1 and TRBJ2-7; the match to TRBD2 covers 8 bases. Near its end, the DNA agrees better with TRBJ2-1, so the J call may be wrong. Germline V gene lookup returns CDR1 MGHRA and CDR2 YSYEKL. The CDR3 is made up of 16 amino acids.

The chain combines TRBV6-1 with TRBJ2-1, with D perhaps matching TRBD1 (6 bases). This CDR3 contains 15 residues. Trimming cost V 6 bases and J 2 bases, with 14 bases left between them. The V gene's germline CDR1 is MNHNS and CDR2 SASEGT. This CDR3 is CASRTTGTPYNEQFF. The CDR3 bases are TGTGCCAGCAGGACCACCGGGACACCCTACAATGAGCAGTTCTTC.

The chain recombines TRBV5-4 with TRBJ2-7; D unclear. The germline V gene encodes CDR1 SGHNT and CDR2 YYREEE (reference sequence). The CDR3 is 12 residues long. Trimming removed 0 bases at V and 6 bases at J, with 7 bases between. The CDR3 nucleotides read TGTGCCAGCAGCTTGGTGGCTGGCGAGCAGTACTTC. This codes for CASSLVAGEQYF.

This clone was observed a single time. This rearrangement joins TRBV7-2 to TRBJ1-2, with TRBD1 as a possible D gene (6 bases). In germline, CDR1 is SGHTA, CDR2 FQGNSA. V lost 3 bases, J lost 8 bases, and 16 bases lay in between. CDR3 length: 14 residues. CDR3 nucleotide sequence: TGTGCCAGCAGCTTCCTTAGGAGGGGGGGAGGCTACACCTTC. Translating it yields CASSFLRRGGGYTF.

The chain uses TRBV7-9 and TRBJ1-3, with 7 nucleotides matching TRBD1. CDR1 SEHNR and CDR2 FQNEAQ come from the germline V gene (reference sequence). The CDR3 runs to 13 residues. Trimming at V came to 6 bases and at J to 6 bases, leaving 5 bases not matched to a gene. CDR3 region: CASRFGQENTIYF. CDR3 coding DNA: TGTGCCAGCAGGTTCGGACAGGAAAACACCATATATTTT.

V and J are TRBV6-1 and TRBJ2-3, with no clear D. Germline V gives CDR1 MNHNS, CDR2 SASEGT. The germline V and J ends were trimmed by 4 bases and 0 bases, with 11 bases remaining between them. This CDR3 comprises 15 residues. The CDR3 is CASSVGLLSTDTQYF. In DNA, the CDR3 is TGTGCCAGCAGTGTCGGCCTACTAAGCACAGATACGCAGTATTTT.

This chain links TRBV19 with TRBJ1-4, with 9 bases identical to TRBD1. Germline V gene sequence: CDR1 LNHDA, CDR2 SQIVND (reference sequence). The CDR3 loop spans 17 amino acids. V was clipped by 2 bases and J by 4 bases; unmatched bases: 8. The CDR3 region has the DNA TGTGCCAGTAGTATATCGGACAGGGGAATCCTTAATGAAAAACTGTTTTTT. It encodes CASSISDRGILNEKLFF.

The V gene is TRBV7-9, the J gene TRBJ2-7; 9 bases are shared with TRBD1. Germline V gives CDR1 SEHNR, CDR2 FQNEAQ (reference sequence). The CDR3 loop spans 16 amino acids. J was trimmed by 5 bases and V by 5 bases; bases with no gene match: 13. Here the CDR3 DNA reads TGTGCCAGCAGCAAGACGGGACAGGGTCGGTTCAACGAGCAGTACTTC. Amino acids: CASSKTGQGRFNEQYF.

The chain links TRBV16 to TRBJ2-4; 9 bases fit TRBD2. Per the germline V gene, CDR1 is KGHSY and CDR2 is FQNENV. This CDR3 is built from 18 residues. The J segment lost 0 bases and the V segment lost 2 bases, leaving 8 bases of the junction unmatched. The CDR3 bases are TGTGCCAGCAGCCAAGCGGGGGGGCTTTCACTAGCCAAAAACATTCAGTACTTC. This sequence encodes CASSQAGGLSLAKNIQYF. Full variable domain (remainder filled in from reference TRBV16 and TRBJ2-4): GEEVAQTPKHLVRGEGQKAKLYCAPIKGHSYVFWYQQVLKNEFKFLISFQNENVFDETGMPKERFSAKCLPNSPCSLEIQATKLEDSAVYFCASSQAGGLSLAKNIQYFGAGTRLSVL.

A few counts support this clone. V is TRBV27 and J is TRBJ2-7, with 11 bases identical to TRBD1. V lost 5 bases, J lost 4 bases, and 1 base stayed unmatched. The CDR3 is made up of 13 amino acids. Per germline, CDR1 MNHEY and CDR2 SMNVEV (reference sequence). The CDR3 coding sequence is TGTGCCAGCAGTGGGGACAGGGGGTACGAGCAGTACTTC. This translates into CASSGDRGYEQYF.

The chain employs TRBV19 and TRBJ1-5, with D tentatively TRBD1 (5 bases). CDR3 size: 15 residues. CDR1 and CDR2 from the germline V gene are LNHDA and SQIVND (reference sequence). Trimming pared 6 bases from V and 2 bases from J, leaving 14 bases between. The CDR3 coding sequence is TGTGCCAGTAGCCAAGGGGATGCAGGCAATCAGCCCCAGCATTTT. Its protein is CASSQGDAGNQPQHF.

The rearrangement links TRBV2 to TRBJ1-1; tentative D call: TRBD1 (5 bases). Trimming took off 7 bases at V and 5 bases at J, with 11 bases between the two ends. The CDR3 consists of 12 residues. CDR1 SNHLY and CDR2 FYNNEI come from the germline V gene. The CDR3 sequence: CASIPGGTEAFF. The DNA for the CDR3 is TGTGCCAGCATTCCCGGGGGTACTGAAGCTTTCTTT.

The rearrangement joins TRBV11-2 to TRBJ1-5; TRBD1 matches 7 bases. Trimming removed 5 bases from V and 7 bases from J; junction bases left unmatched: 5. This CDR3 is built from 13 residues. CDR1 SGHAT and CDR2 FQNNGV come from the germline V gene. Here the CDR3 DNA reads TGTGCCAGCAGCCTCGTACAGGGGCAGCCCCAGCATTTT. Its protein product is CASSLVQGQPQHF.

This chain joins TRBV5-1 and TRBJ1-3; D gene ambiguous. CDR3 length equals 14 residues. From germline, CDR1 is SGHRS and CDR2 YFSETQ. Trimming stripped 7 bases from V and 0 bases from J, with 11 bases between. The DNA for the CDR3 is TGCGCCAGCGGGCAGACGGCCTCTGGAAACACCATATATTTT. It yields the protein CASGQTASGNTIYF.

This chain connects TRBV5-1 to TRBJ1-5, with 12 bases fitting TRBD1. Germline V CDR1 and CDR2: SGHRS, YFSETQ. Germline trimming cut 4 bases from V and 1 base from J; bases unmatched to any gene: 3. CDR3 length: 16 residues. The CDR3, as DNA: TGCGCCAGCAGCCGGGACAGGGGGCGAAGCAATCAGCCCCAGCATTTT. Its protein product is CASSRDRGRSNQPQHF.

The gene calls are TRBV5-1 and TRBJ1-4; no clear D. V was clipped by 0 bases and J by 4 bases, with 10 bases between them. The germline CDR1 and CDR2 sequences are SGHRS and YFSETQ. This CDR3 has 15 residues. The CDR3 DNA sequence: TGCGCCAGCAGCTTGGAGTCGAGAGTTAATGAAAAACTGTTTTTT. Its translation: CASSLESRVNEKLFF.

This clone was found a few times. The chain uses TRBV19 and TRBJ1-1; 7 bases match TRBD1. Germline V gene lookup returns CDR1 LNHDA and CDR2 SQIVND (reference sequence). J lost 4 bases, V lost 6 bases, and 11 bases had no gene match. The CDR3 has 15 amino acids. The CDR3 region has the DNA TGTGCCAGTAGCCCCCCCCGACAGGGTACCACTGAAGCTTTCTTT. Translated: CASSPPRQGTTEAFF.

This rearrangement joins TRBV7-9 to TRBJ2-5, with D possibly being TRBD1 (6 bases). Germline CDR1 SEHNR, CDR2 FQNEAQ (reference sequence). The CDR3 consists of 14 residues. The V and J ends lost 5 bases and 2 bases respectively, with 12 bases between them. The CDR3 protein is CASSARDTQETQYF. DNA of the CDR3: TGTGCCAGCAGCGCCCGGGACACTCAAGAGACCCAGTACTTC.

The gene calls are TRBV28 and TRBJ1-1; maybe TRBD1 (5 bases). V lost 10 bases and J lost 10, with 19 bases in between. Looked up from germline, CDR1 is MDHEN and CDR2 is SYDVKM. This CDR3 is 12 amino acids long. The CDR3 region has the DNA TGTGCCACCGGGGGAGGGGCGGGCGTAGCTTTCTTT. It codes for CATGGGAGVAFF.

J is TRBJ2-1 and V is TRBV7-9; TRBD2 matches at 16 bases. Germline values: CDR1 SEHNR, CDR2 FQNEAQ (reference sequence). This CDR3 comprises 17 residues. V shed 5 bases, J shed 8 bases, and the junction held 9 bases outside the gene matches. The DNA of the CDR3 is TGTGCCAGCAGCGCCGGGACTAGCGGGAGGGCCACCGATGAGCAGTTCTTC. Encoded protein: CASSAGTSGRATDEQFF.

This chain joins TRBV5-5 and TRBJ1-5; TRBD1 matches 7 bases. CDR1 SGHKS and CDR2 YYEKEE come from the germline V gene (reference sequence). The ends lost 2 bases at V and 3 bases at J; junction bases unmatched: 5. There are 15 residues in the CDR3. For the CDR3, the DNA is TGTGCCAGCAGCTTCGCGACAGGGAACAATCAGCCCCAGCATTTT. Its protein is CASSFATGNNQPQHF.

V usage is TRBV10-1 and J usage is TRBJ1-3; D ambiguous. V lost 0 bases, J lost 1 base, and 4 bases lay in between. Looked up from germline, CDR1 is WNHNN and CDR2 is SYGVQD (reference sequence). There are 14 residues in the CDR3. The CDR3 protein is CASSESSSGNTIYF. The CDR3 nucleotides read TGCGCCAGCAGTGAGTCGTCATCTGGAAACACCATATATTTT.

For the CDR3, the DNA is TGTGCCAGCAGTACCGAGGGACTAGCGGACTACGAGCAGTACTTC. This translates into CASSTEGLADYEQYF. The genes are TRBV6-6 and TRBJ2-7, with 11 bases fitting TRBD2. With 5 bases clipped from V and 3 bases from J, the junction kept 6 bases outside the gene matches. CDR1 is MNHNY, CDR2 SVGAGI, per germline (reference sequence). The CDR3 length is 15 residues.

The CDR3 DNA reads as TGTGCCAGCTCACCAATTGCAGGGGACTACGAGCAGTACTTC. Translation gives CASSPIAGDYEQYF. The rearrangement links TRBV18 to TRBJ2-7, with D perhaps matching TRBD1 (6 bases). The CDR3 has 14 amino acids. CDR1 KGHSH and CDR2 LQKENI come from the germline V gene. V shed 2 bases and J shed 3 bases, with 11 bases lying between them.

In this sample, this clone turned up a few times. This chain joins TRBV6-1 and TRBJ2-1, with unresolved D. CDR1 MNHNS and CDR2 SASEGT come from the germline V gene. V was cut by 0 bases and J by 2 bases, with 11 bases left in between. The CDR3 consists of 16 residues. The CDR3 region has the DNA TGTGCCAGCAGTGAAGCGGCGGATCTGGCCTACAATGAGCAGTTCTTC. Its translation: CASSEAADLAYNEQFF.